This TCR beta chain was obtained from a study of T cell responses to AZD1222 COVID-19 vaccine. Here immunoSEQ multiplex PCR was the method, and the copy in TCRdb shows in-frame clones only, minus some. The data contain about 100,000 clones, roughly 90% of them singletons. Trimming took 1 base from V and 6 from J; bases not matched to a gene: 13. CDR1 is MNHEY, CDR2 SMNVEV, per germline (reference sequence). CDR3 length: 18 amino acids. The specimen comprised peripheral blood, sampled on day 0 of AZD1222 vaccination. The sequence was obtained from an adult in good health. The rearrangement uses TRBV27 and TRBJ2-1, with 9 bases that match TRBD2. CDR3 sequence (DNA): TGTGCCAGCAGTTTATTGACCAGAACGGGACTAGCCGGCAATGAGCAGTTCTTC. Protein sequence: CASSLLTRTGLAGNEQFF.